The 22 T cell receptor beta chains presented below share a single source sample, sequenced in a study of blood T cell repertoires in COVID-19. Profiled with immunoSEQ multiplex PCR; TCRdb holds only in-frame clones, not every one. This sample yields under 150,000 clones, of which 88% are seen a single time; roughly 30% belongs to the top ten. Sequencing was performed on peripheral blood. These receptors were collected from a human donor in a cohort sampled during active COVID-19.

In its sample, this clone was seen once. The rearrangement uses TRBV3-1 (or the pseudogene TRBV3-2) and TRBJ2-1; 7 positions agree with TRBD1. The CDR3 totals 13 residues. Germline trimming cut 3 bases from V and 9 bases from J; bases unmatched to any gene: 5. Germline CDR1 reads LGHDT; CDR2 reads YNNKEL (reference sequence). The CDR3 DNA reads TGTGCCAGCAGCCAGGACAGGTCTTCTGAGCAGTTCTTC. It translates to CASSQDRSSEQFF.

CDR3: CSVEGGQVHGYTF. The CDR3 nucleotides are TGCAGCGTTGAAGGGGGACAGGTTCATGGCTACACCTTC. The chain carries TRBV29-1 and TRBJ1-2; 8 bases align to TRBD1. J was trimmed by 6 bases and V by 1 base; bases with no gene match: 4. CDR3 length equals 13 residues. Germline CDR1 is SQVTM and CDR2 is ANQGSEA.

In its sample, this clone was seen once. The V call is TRBV6-5, the J call TRBJ2-7, with D uncertain. The CDR3 totals 12 residues. V gave up 4 bases and J gave up 4 bases, with 8 bases separating them. Germline V gives CDR1 MNHEY, CDR2 SVGAGI. CDR3 bases: TGTGCCAGCAGTTCGTCCGTATACGAGCAGTACTTC. Its translation is CASSSSVYEQYF.

This chain joins TRBV6-5 and TRBJ1-2, with D possibly matching TRBD1 (6 bases). This CDR3 is 15 amino acids long. CDR1 is MNHEY and CDR2 is SVGAGI in the germline V gene. V dropped 5 bases and J dropped 8 bases, with 21 bases sitting between them. The CDR3 loop is CASSKRQDSFGGYTF. DNA of the CDR3: TGTGCCAGCAGTAAAAGACAGGATTCCTTCGGGGGCTACACCTTC.

This chain uses TRBV6-5 with TRBJ2-1, with D perhaps matching TRBD1 (6 bases). V lost 7 bases and J 2 bases, leaving 15 bases between the germline ends. The length of the CDR3 is 15 residues. CDR1 and CDR2 (germline): MNHEY, SVGAGI. This CDR3 is CASTTTGPPYNEQFF. The CDR3 coding sequence is TGTGCCAGCACCACCACAGGGCCTCCCTACAATGAGCAGTTCTTC.

In this sample, this clone turned up a few times. The chain joins TRBV5-1 to TRBJ2-1, with a weak D call TRBD1 (5 bases). The CDR3 covers 13 residues. Per the germline V gene, CDR1 is SGHRS and CDR2 is YFSETQ. Trimming cost V 5 bases and J 6 bases, with 12 bases left between them. The DNA of the CDR3 is TGCGCCAGCAGAGGGGTAGCAGGCAATGAGCAGTTCTTC. Encoded protein: CASRGVAGNEQFF. Using reference TRBV5-1 and TRBJ2-1 for the parts outside the CDR3, the full variable domain is KAGVTQTPRYLIKTRGQQVTLSCSPISGHRSVSWYQQTPGQGLQFLFEYFSETQRNKGNFPGRFSGRQFSNSRSEMNVSTLELGDSALYLCASRGVAGNEQFFGPGTRLTVL.

The CDR3 reads CASSQRLAGSTGELFF. The CDR3 region has the DNA TGCGCCAGCAGCCAAAGGCTAGCGGGGTCAACCGGGGAGCTGTTTTTT. The genes are TRBV4-1 and TRBJ2-2; 9 nucleotides line up with TRBD2. The CDR3 loop spans 16 amino acids. V lost 2 bases, J lost 5 bases, and 6 bases stayed unmatched. Looked up from germline, CDR1 is MGHRA and CDR2 is YSYEKL.

CDR3 sequence reads: CASSVRTGDSYEQYF. Written as DNA, the CDR3 is TGTGCCAGCAGCGTCCGGACAGGGGACTCCTACGAGCAGTACTTC. The V and J genes are TRBV9 and TRBJ2-7; TRBD1 matches at 9 bases. The V gene's germline CDR1 is SGDLS and CDR2 YYNGEE. J gave up 0 bases and V 2 bases, and 3 bases lay outside the gene matches. CDR3 length: 15 residues.

This chain uses TRBV7-7 with TRBJ2-3, with 8 positions matching TRBD2. In germline, CDR1 is SSHAT, CDR2 FNYEAQ (reference sequence). V lost 5 bases and J lost 1; bases outside the gene matches: 8. The CDR3 has 16 residues. The CDR3 loop is CASSPPLAGRTDTQYF. CDR3 nucleotides: TGTGCCAGCAGCCCCCCGTTAGCGGGGCGCACAGATACGCAGTATTTT. Together with reference TRBV7-7 and TRBJ2-3, the CDR3 gives the full variable domain: GAGVSQSPRYKVTKRGQDVTLRCDPISSHATLYWYQQALGQGPEFLTYFNYEAQPDKSGLPSDRFSAERPEGSISTLTIQRTEQRDSAMYRCASSPPLAGRTDTQYFGPGTRLTVL.

The V and J genes are TRBV27 and TRBJ2-7; 7 positions match TRBD1. This CDR3 has 13 amino acids. Trimming at V came to 6 bases and at J to 0 bases, leaving 2 bases not matched to a gene. CDR1 and CDR2 from the germline V gene are MNHEY and SMNVEV (reference sequence). The CDR3 DNA sequence: TGTGCCAGCAGCCGGGACAGCTCCTACGAGCAGTACTTC. It yields the protein CASSRDSSYEQYF.

V gene TRBV9 combines with J gene TRBJ2-3; tentative D call: TRBD2 (5 bases). CDR3 length: 13 residues. The V end was cut by 3 bases, the J end by 2 bases, with 7 bases between. Germline CDR1 reads SGDLS; CDR2 reads YYNGEE. In DNA form, the CDR3 reads TGTGCCAGCAGCGCAGGACTCACAGATACGCAGTATTTT. It specifies CASSAGLTDTQYF.

V usage is TRBV15 and J usage is TRBJ2-7; D may be TRBD2 (6 bases). V shed 9 bases and J shed 3 bases, with 18 bases lying between them. The CDR3 is made up of 14 amino acids. Germline CDR1 and CDR2: LNHNV and YYDKDF (reference sequence). The CDR3 sequence is CATPHSGLNYEQYF. The CDR3 DNA reads as TGTGCCACTCCCCATAGCGGACTGAACTACGAGCAGTACTTC.

The V gene is TRBV7-6, the J gene TRBJ1-6; D possibly corresponds to TRBD1 (6 bases). The V end lost 5 bases, the J end lost 4 bases, and 18 bases lay between the germline ends. The CDR3 extends over 17 amino acids. Germline CDR1 SGHVS, CDR2 FNYEAQ. DNA of the CDR3: TGTGCCAGCAGCGGTATGGGAGGGGGACCTTATAATTCACCCCTCCACTTT. Translation: CASSGMGGGPYNSPLHF.

The V and J genes are TRBV5-1 and TRBJ1-2, with 12 bases lining up with TRBD1. Germline-derived CDR1 and CDR2 are SGHRS and YFSETQ. This CDR3 region has 18 residues. The trim removed 4 bases at V and 4 bases at J, leaving 14 bases unmatched. CDR3 in amino acids: CASSKGTGGALGGYGYTF. CDR3 nucleotide sequence: TGCGCCAGCAGCAAGGGGACAGGGGGCGCGTTGGGAGGCTATGGCTACACCTTC.

This chain uses TRBV4-2 with TRBJ1-2; D not certain. Germline V lookup: CDR1 LGHNA, CDR2 YNFKEQ. Trimming shortened V by 0 bases and J by 4 bases, and 9 bases separated the two germline ends. The CDR3 loop spans 14 amino acids. CDR3 bases: TGTGCCAGCAGCCAAGATGCGGTGACCTATGGCTACACCTTC. It encodes CASSQDAVTYGYTF.

This CDR3 is CASSELHRGENQPQHF. The CDR3 DNA reads TGTGCCAGCAGTGAACTGCACAGGGGGGAGAATCAGCCCCAGCATTTT. The chain uses TRBV6-1 and TRBJ1-5; 8 bases map to TRBD1. J was trimmed by 4 bases and V by 2 bases; bases with no gene match: 7. Germline loops: CDR1 MNHNS, CDR2 SASEGT. This CDR3 comprises 16 residues.

The CDR3 sequence: CASSIDRQGGYTF. The CDR3 DNA reads as TGTGCCAGTAGTATAGATCGACAGGGCGGCTACACCTTC. The V gene is TRBV19, the J gene TRBJ1-2; 7 positions agree with TRBD1. The CDR3 is 13 residues long. V trimming: 0 bases; J trimming: 8 bases; junction bases outside the gene matches: 3. Germline V gene sequence: CDR1 LNHDA, CDR2 SQIVND (reference sequence).

V gene TRBV20-1 combines with J gene TRBJ1-1; D is undetermined. V lost 6 bases and J lost 8, with 10 bases in between. Germline V lookup: CDR1 DFQATT, CDR2 SNEGSKA (reference sequence). This CDR3 contains 10 residues. The CDR3 nucleotides are TGCAGTGCCATTCGGCGGGAAGCTTTCTTT. It encodes CSAIRREAFF.

The chain is built from TRBV15 and TRBJ2-7, with 9 bases that match TRBD2. Germline V gives CDR1 LNHNV, CDR2 YYDKDF (reference sequence). The CDR3 consists of 16 residues. V lost 1 base to trimming and J lost 4 bases; unmatched junction nucleotides: 8. The chain's CDR3 is CATSRGLAVLGYEQYF. The CDR3 nucleotides are TGTGCCACCAGCAGAGGACTAGCGGTCTTGGGGTACGAGCAGTACTTC.

The chain carries TRBV7-3 and TRBJ1-6; a possible D gene is TRBD1 (6 bases). Germline values: CDR1 SGHTA, CDR2 FQGTGA. Trimming stripped 1 base from V and 7 bases from J, with 23 bases between. The CDR3 is made up of 19 amino acids. The CDR3: CASSLIEGERDPSNSPLHF. The DNA for the CDR3 is TGTGCCAGCAGCTTAATCGAGGGGGAGAGGGACCCCAGCAATTCACCCCTCCACTTT.

On this clone: Other nucleotide sequences from this sample produce the same CDR3. The rearrangement joins TRBV11-1 to TRBJ2-7; D is uncertain. This CDR3 region has 11 residues. V was pared by 4 bases and J by 1 base, with 2 bases between. The germline CDR1 and CDR2 sequences are SGHAT and FQDESV (reference sequence). CDR3 loop: CASSSSYEQYF. The CDR3 DNA is TGTGCCAGCAGCTCTTCCTACGAGCAGTACTTC.

The chain combines TRBV5-6 with TRBJ2-1; 9 bases agree with TRBD2. V dropped 3 bases and J dropped 12; count of bases not matched to a gene: 13. The CDR3 extends over 15 amino acids. Germline-derived CDR1 and CDR2 are SGHDT and YYEEEE. The CDR3 reads CASSYGSGGGAVQFF. The CDR3 DNA reads TGTGCCAGCAGCTACGGTAGCGGGGGAGGGGCTGTGCAGTTCTTC.